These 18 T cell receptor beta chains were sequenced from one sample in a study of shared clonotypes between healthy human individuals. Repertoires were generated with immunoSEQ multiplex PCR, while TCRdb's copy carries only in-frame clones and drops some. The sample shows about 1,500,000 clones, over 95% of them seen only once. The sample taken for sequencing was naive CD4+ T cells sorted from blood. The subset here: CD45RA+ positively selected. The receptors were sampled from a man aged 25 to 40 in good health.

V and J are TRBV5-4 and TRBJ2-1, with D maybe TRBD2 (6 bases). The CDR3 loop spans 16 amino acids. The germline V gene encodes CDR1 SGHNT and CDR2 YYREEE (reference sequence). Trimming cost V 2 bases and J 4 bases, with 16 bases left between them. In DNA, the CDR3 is TGTGCCAGCAGCTTCCCGGGAGAGGTAGGGTACAATGAGCAGTTCTTC. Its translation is CASSFPGEVGYNEQFF.

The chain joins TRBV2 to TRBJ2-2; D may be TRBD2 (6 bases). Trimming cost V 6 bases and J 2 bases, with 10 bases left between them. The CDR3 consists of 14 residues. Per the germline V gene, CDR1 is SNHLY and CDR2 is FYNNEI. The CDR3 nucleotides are TGTGCCAGCAGAGGTGGGACTAACACCGGGGAGCTGTTTTTT. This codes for CASRGGTNTGELFF.

CDR3 nucleotide sequence: TGCGCCAGCAGCTTGGTCACTAGCGTCACCGGGGAGCTGTTTTTT. Residues: CASSLVTSVTGELFF. The V and J genes are TRBV5-1 and TRBJ2-2; 7 positions agree with TRBD2. Losses at the gene ends were 0 bases for V and 4 bases for J; bases not matched to a gene: 3. The V gene's germline CDR1 is SGHRS and CDR2 YFSETQ. The CDR3 is 15 amino acids.

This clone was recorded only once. The DNA of the CDR3 is TGTGCCAGCAGCTTTCTAGGGGCTTCCTACAATGAGCAGTTCTTC. Protein product: CASSFLGASYNEQFF. The rearrangement joins TRBV5-6 to TRBJ2-1; a possible D gene is TRBD1 (5 bases). Germline values: CDR1 SGHDT, CDR2 YYEEEE. This CDR3 spans 15 amino acids. V lost 2 bases, J lost 1 base, and 10 bases lay in between.

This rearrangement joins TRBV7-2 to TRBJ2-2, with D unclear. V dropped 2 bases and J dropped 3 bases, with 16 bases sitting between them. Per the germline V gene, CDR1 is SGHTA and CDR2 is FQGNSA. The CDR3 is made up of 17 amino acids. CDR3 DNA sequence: TGTGCCAGCAGCTTATTCGGCAGGTCGTGGGACACCGGGGAGCTGTTTTTT. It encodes CASSLFGRSWDTGELFF.

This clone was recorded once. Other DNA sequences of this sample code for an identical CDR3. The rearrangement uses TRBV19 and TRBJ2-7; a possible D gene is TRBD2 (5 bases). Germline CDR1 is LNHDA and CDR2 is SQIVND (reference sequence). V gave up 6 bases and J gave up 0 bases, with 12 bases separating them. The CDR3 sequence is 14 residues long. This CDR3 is CASSLAGSSYEQYF. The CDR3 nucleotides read TGTGCCAGTAGCCTAGCCGGAAGCTCCTACGAGCAGTACTTC.

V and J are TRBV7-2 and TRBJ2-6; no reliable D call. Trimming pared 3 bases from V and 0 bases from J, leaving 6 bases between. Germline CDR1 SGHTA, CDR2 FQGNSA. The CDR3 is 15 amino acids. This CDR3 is CASSLEISGANVLTF. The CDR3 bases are TGTGCCAGCAGCTTGGAGATCTCTGGGGCCAACGTCCTGACTTTC.

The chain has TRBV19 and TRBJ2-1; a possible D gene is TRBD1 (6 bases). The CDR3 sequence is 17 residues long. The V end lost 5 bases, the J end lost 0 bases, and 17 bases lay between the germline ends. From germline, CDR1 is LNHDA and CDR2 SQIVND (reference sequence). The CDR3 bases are TGTGCCAGTAGTCCCTTATTAGGCAGGGGCTCCTACAATGAGCAGTTCTTC. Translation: CASSPLLGRGSYNEQFF.

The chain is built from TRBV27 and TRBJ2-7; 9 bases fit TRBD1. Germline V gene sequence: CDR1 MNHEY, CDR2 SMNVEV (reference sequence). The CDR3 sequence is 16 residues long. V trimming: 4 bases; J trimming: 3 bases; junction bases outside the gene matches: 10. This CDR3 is CASSSRTGVTFYEQYF. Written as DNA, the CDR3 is TGTGCCAGCAGTTCCCGGACAGGGGTAACCTTCTACGAGCAGTACTTC.

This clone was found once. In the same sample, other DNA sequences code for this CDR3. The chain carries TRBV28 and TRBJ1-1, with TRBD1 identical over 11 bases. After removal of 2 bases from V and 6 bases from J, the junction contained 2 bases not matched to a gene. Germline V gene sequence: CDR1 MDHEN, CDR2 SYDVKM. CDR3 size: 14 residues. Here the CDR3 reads CASSLPGQGAEAFF. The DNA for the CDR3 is TGTGCCAGCAGTTTACCGGGACAGGGGGCTGAAGCTTTCTTT.

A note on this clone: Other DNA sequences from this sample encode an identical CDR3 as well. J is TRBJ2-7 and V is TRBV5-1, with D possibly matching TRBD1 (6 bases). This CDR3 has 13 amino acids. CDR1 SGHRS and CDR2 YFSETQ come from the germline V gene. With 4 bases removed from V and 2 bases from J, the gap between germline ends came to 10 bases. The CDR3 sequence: CASSRTATYEQYF. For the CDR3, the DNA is TGCGCCAGCAGCCGGACAGCGACCTACGAGCAGTACTTC.

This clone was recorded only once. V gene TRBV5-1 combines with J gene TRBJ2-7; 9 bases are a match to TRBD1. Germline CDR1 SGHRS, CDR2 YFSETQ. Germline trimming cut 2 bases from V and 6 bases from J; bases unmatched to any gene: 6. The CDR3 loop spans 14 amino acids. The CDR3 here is CASSFRDRAFEQYF. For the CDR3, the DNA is TGCGCCAGCAGCTTTCGGGACAGGGCCTTCGAGCAGTACTTC.

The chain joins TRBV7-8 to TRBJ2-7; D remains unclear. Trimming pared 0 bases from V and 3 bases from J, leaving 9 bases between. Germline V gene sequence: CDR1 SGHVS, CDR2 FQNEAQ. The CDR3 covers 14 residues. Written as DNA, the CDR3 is TGTGCCAGCAGCTTAGCGCAACAAGACTACGAGCAGTACTTC. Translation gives CASSLAQQDYEQYF.

CDR3 sequence: CASSRGTGWEETQYF. The CDR3 DNA is TGTGCCAGCAGTCGAGGGACAGGGTGGGAAGAGACCCAGTACTTC. The chain links TRBV6-1 to TRBJ2-5, with 9 bases identical to TRBD1. Looked up from germline, CDR1 is MNHNS and CDR2 is SASEGT. J gave up 3 bases and V 5 bases, and 7 bases lay outside the gene matches. This CDR3 comprises 15 residues.

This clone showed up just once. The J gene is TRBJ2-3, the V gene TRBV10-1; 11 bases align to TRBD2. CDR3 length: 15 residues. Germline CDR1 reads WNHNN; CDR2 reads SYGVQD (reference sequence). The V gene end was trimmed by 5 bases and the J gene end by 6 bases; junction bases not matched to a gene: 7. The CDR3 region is CASSLLAGGMDTQYF. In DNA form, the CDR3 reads TGCGCCAGCAGTCTGCTAGCGGGAGGAATGGATACGCAGTATTTT.

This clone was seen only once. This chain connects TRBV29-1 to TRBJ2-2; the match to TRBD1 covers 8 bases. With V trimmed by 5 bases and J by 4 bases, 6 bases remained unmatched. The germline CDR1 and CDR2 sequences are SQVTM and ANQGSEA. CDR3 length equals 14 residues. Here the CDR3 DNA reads TGCAGCGTTATTTGGACAGGGTTCACCGGGGAGCTGTTTTTT. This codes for CSVIWTGFTGELFF.

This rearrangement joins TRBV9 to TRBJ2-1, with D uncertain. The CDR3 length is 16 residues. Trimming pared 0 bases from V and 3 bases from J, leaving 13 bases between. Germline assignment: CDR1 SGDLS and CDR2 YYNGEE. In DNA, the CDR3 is TGTGCCAGCAGCGTAGATTTCTCGACGGACTACAATGAGCAGTTCTTC. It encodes CASSVDFSTDYNEQFF.

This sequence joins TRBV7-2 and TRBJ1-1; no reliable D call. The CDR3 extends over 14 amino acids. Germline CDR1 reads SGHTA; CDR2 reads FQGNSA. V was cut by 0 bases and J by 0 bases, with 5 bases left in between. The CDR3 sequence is CASSLAPLNTEAFF. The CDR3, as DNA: TGTGCCAGCAGCTTAGCGCCCTTGAACACTGAAGCTTTCTTT.